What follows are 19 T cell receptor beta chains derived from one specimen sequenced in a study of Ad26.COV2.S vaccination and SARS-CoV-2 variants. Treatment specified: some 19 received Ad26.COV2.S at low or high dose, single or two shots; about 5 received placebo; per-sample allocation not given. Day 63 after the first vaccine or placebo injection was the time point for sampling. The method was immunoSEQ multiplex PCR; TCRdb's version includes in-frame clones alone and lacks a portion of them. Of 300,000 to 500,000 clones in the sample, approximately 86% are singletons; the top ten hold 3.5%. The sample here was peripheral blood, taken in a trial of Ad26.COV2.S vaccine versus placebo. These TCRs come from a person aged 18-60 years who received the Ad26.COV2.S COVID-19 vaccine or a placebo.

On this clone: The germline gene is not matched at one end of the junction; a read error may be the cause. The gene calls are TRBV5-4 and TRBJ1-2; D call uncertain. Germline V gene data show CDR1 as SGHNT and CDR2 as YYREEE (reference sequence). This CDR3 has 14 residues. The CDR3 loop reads CASRRGNENFGYTF. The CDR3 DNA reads TGTGCCAGCAGGCGTGGGAACGAAAACTTTGGCTACACCTTC. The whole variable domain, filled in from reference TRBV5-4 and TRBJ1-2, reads ETGVTQSPTHLIKTRGQQVTLRCSSQSGHNTVSWYQQALGQGPQFIFQYYREEENGRGNFPPRFSGLQFPNYSSELNVNALELDDSALYLCASRRGNENFGYTFGSGTRLTVV.

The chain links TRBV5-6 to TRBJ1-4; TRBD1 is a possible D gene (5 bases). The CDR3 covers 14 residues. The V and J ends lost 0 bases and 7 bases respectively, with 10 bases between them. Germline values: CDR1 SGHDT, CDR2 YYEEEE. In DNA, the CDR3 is TGTGCCAGCAGCTTGGAGGGACCTATTGAAAAACTGTTTTTT. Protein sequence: CASSLEGPIEKLFF.

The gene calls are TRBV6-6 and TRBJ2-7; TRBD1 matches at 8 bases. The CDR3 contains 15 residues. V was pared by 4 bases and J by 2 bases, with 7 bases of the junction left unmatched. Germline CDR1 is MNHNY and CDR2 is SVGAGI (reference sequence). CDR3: CASSSATGVTYEQYF. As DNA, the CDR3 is TGTGCCAGCAGTTCCGCGACAGGGGTAACCTACGAGCAGTACTTC.

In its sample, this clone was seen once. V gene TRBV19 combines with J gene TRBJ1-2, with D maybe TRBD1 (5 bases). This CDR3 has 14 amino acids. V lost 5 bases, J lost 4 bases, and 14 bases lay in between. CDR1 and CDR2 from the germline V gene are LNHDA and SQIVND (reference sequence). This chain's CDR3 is CASSPPTGTYGYTF. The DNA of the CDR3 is TGTGCCAGTAGTCCCCCGACCGGGACCTATGGCTACACCTTC.

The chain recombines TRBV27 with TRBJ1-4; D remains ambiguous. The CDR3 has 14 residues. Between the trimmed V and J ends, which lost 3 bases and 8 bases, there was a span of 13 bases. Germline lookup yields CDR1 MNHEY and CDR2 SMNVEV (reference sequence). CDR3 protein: CASSFFGGHEKLFF. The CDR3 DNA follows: TGTGCCAGCAGTTTCTTTGGAGGCCACGAAAAACTGTTTTTT.

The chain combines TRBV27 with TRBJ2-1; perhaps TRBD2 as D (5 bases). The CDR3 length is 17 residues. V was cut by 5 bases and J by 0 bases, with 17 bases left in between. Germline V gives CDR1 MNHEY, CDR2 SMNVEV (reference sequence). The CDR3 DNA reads TGTGCCAGCAGTGTCCGAAGGGCTAGCTCCTCCTACAATGAGCAGTTCTTC. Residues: CASSVRRASSSYNEQFF.

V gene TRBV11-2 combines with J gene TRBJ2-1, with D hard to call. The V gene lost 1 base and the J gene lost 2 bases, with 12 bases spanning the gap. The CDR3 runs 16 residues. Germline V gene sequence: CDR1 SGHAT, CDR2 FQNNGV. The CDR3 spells CASSLGRSQTYNEQFF. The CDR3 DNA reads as TGTGCCAGCAGCTTAGGCCGGTCACAGACCTACAATGAGCAGTTCTTC.

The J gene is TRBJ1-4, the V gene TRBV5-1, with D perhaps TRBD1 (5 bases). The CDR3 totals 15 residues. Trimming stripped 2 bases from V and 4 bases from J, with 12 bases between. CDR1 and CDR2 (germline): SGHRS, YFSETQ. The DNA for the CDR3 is TGCGCCAGCAGCTTCTCCGGGGCGTTTAATGAAAAACTGTTTTTT. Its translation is CASSFSGAFNEKLFF.

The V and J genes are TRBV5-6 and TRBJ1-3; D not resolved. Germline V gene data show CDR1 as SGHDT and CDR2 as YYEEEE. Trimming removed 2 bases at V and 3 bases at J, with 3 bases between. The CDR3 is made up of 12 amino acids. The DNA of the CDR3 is TGTGCCAGCAGCTTAATTGGAAACACCATATATTTT. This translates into CASSLIGNTIYF.

The CDR3 loop is CASSPRLAGGRDEQFF. CDR3 sequence (DNA): TGCGCCAGCAGCCCTAGACTAGCGGGGGGGCGGGATGAGCAGTTCTTC. V is TRBV4-1 and J is TRBJ2-1; 14 nucleotides agree with TRBD2. The germline CDR1 and CDR2 sequences are MGHRA and YSYEKL. The CDR3 is 16 residues long. With 4 bases clipped from V and 8 bases from J, the junction kept 7 bases outside the gene matches.

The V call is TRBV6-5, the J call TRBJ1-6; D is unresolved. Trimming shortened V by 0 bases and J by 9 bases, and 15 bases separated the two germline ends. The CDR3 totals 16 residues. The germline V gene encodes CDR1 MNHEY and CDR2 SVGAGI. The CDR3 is CASSYSKDRRASPLHF. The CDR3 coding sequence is TGTGCCAGCAGTTACTCGAAGGATAGGAGGGCTTCACCCCTCCACTTT.

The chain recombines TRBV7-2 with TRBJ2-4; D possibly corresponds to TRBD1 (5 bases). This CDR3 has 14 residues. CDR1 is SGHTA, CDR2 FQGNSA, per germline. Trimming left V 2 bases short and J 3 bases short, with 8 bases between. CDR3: CASSLRDSKNIQYF. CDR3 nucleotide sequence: TGTGCCAGCAGCTTACGAGACAGCAAAAACATTCAGTACTTC.

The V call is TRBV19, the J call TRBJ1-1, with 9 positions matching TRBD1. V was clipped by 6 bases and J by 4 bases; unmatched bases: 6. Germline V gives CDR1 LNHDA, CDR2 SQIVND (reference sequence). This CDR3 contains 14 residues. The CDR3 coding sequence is TGTGCCAGTAGATTACCGGGACAGGGCACTGAAGCTTTCTTT. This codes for CASRLPGQGTEAFF.

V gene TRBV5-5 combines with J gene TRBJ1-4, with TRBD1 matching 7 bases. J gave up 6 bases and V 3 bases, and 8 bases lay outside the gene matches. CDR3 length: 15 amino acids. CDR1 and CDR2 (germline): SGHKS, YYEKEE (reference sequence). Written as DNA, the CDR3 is TGTGCCAGCAGCTCAACAGGGGTGTTGTATGAAAAACTGTTTTTT. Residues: CASSSTGVLYEKLFF.

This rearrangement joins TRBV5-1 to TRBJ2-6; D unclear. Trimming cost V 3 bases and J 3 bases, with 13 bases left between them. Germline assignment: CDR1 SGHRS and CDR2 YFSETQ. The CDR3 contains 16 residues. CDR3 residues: CASSSLGIFGANVLTF. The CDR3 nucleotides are TGCGCCAGCAGCTCGTTAGGGATCTTTGGGGCCAACGTCCTGACTTTC.

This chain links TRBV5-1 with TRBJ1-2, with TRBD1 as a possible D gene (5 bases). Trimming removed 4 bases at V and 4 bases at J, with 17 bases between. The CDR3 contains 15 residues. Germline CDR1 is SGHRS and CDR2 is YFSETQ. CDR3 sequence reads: CASSNEPGGLYGYTF. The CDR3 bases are TGCGCCAGCAGCAACGAACCGGGGGGACTCTATGGCTACACCTTC.

In DNA form, the CDR3 reads TGTGCCAGCAGCTTGCCCCAGACCAACTTTGGCACTGAAGCTTTCTTT. Its protein product is CASSLPQTNFGTEAFF. This chain uses TRBV5-4 with TRBJ1-1; D gene ambiguous. This CDR3 contains 16 residues. V lost 1 base and J lost 4, with 17 bases in between. Germline CDR1 and CDR2: SGHNT and YYREEE (reference sequence).

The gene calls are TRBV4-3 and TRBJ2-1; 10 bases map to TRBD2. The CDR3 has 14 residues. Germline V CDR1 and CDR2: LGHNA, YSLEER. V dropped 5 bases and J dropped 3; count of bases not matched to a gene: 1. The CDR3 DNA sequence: TGCGCCAGCAGCAGGACTAGCGGCTACAATGAGCAGTTCTTC. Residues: CASSRTSGYNEQFF.

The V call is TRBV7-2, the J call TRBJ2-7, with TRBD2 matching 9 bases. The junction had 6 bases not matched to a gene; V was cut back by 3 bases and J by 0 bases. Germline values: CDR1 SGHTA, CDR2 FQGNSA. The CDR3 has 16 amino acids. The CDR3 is CASSLRSGGSSYEQYF. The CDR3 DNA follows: TGTGCCAGCAGCTTGCGTAGCGGGGGTAGCTCCTACGAGCAGTACTTC. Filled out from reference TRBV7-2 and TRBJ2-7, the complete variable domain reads GAGVSQSPSNKVTEKGKDVELRCDPISGHTALYWYRQSLGQGLEFLIYFQGNSAPDKSGLPSDRFSAERTGGSVSTLTIQRTQQEDSAVYLCASSLRSGGSSYEQYFGPGTRLTVT.